This T cell receptor (beta chain) was captured in a study of T cell responses to AZD1222 COVID-19 vaccine. General study findings and limits: Reportedly, close to half of spike-specific TCRs are directed against unmutated variant regions. At baseline, seropositivity was found in only a handful of AZD1222 recipients.

Profiling relied on immunoSEQ multiplex PCR, and the TCRdb table lists in-frame clones only, not all of them. The table has about 120,000 clones, 75% to 95% seen once. To note about this clone: Its cognate antigen is unknown.

This CDR3 comprises 14 residues. The V end was cut by 7 bases, the J end by 5 bases, with 14 bases between. The germline V gene has CDR1 MNHEY and CDR2 SVGAGI. The receptor's source is an adult who received the MenACWY meningococcal vaccine as a control. The sample in question was peripheral blood, obtained 28 days after the second dose of the MenACWY control vaccine. The chain combines TRBV6-5 with TRBJ1-4; tentatively, D is TRBD1 (5 bases). The CDR3 spells CASTSYSGNEKLFF. CDR3 coding DNA: TGTGCCAGCACGAGTTACTCAGGGAATGAAAAACTGTTTTTT.